A single sample is the source of the 30 T cell receptor beta chains below, sequenced in a study of cytomegalovirus exposure and HLA in healthy donors. Primers for the PCR totalled 60 Vbeta and 13 Jbeta. Profiling relied on immunoSEQ multiplex PCR, and the TCRdb table lists in-frame clones only, not all of them. The sample consists of roughly 100,000 clones, 65% to 85% of them appearing once. The sequenced sample was PBMCs. All receptors come from a middle-aged man in good health and CMV-seropositive.

This rearrangement joins TRBV5-1 to TRBJ2-7, with a tentative D call TRBD1 (5 bases). The CDR3 is 12 amino acids. Germline-derived CDR1 and CDR2 are SGHRS and YFSETQ. V lost 5 bases, J lost 1 base, and 7 bases lay in between. The CDR3 region has the DNA TGCGCCAGCAGACAGGAGTCCTACGAGCAGTACTTC. Protein sequence: CASRQESYEQYF.

V and J are TRBV19 and TRBJ1-2; 9 bases align to TRBD1. Germline V gene data show CDR1 as LNHDA and CDR2 as SQIVND (reference sequence). V lost 2 bases to trimming and J lost 3 bases; unmatched junction nucleotides: 4. The CDR3 consists of 15 residues. The CDR3 sequence is CASSITGTGHYGYTF. The DNA of the CDR3 is TGTGCCAGTAGTATAACAGGGACAGGGCACTATGGCTACACCTTC.

The chain recombines TRBV28 with TRBJ2-5; a possible D gene is TRBD1 (5 bases). The ends were cut back, 0 bases at V and 4 bases at J, with 15 bases in the middle. The CDR3 sequence is 16 residues long. Germline V lookup: CDR1 MDHEN, CDR2 SYDVKM. The CDR3 protein is CASSLWGRGAVETQYF. The CDR3 DNA reads TGTGCCAGCAGTTTATGGGGAAGGGGCGCAGTAGAGACCCAGTACTTC.

As concerns this clone: A read error may account for a junction end that differs from germline. V gene TRBV5-6 combines with J gene TRBJ1-2; 10 bases align to TRBD1. The CDR3 consists of 13 residues. The germline CDR1 and CDR2 sequences are SGHDT and YYEEEE. CDR3 amino acids: CASSLAWTGGNIF. Written as DNA, the CDR3 is TGTGCCAGCAGCTTGGCCTGGACAGGGGGAAATATCTTC.

The V gene is TRBV2, the J gene TRBJ2-1, with 8 bases lining up with TRBD2. The CDR3 covers 16 residues. Per the germline V gene, CDR1 is SNHLY and CDR2 is FYNNEI. Trimming at V came to 6 bases and at J to 4 bases, leaving 11 bases not matched to a gene. The CDR3 is CASRDPLAAKYNEQFF. The CDR3 DNA reads TGTGCCAGCAGAGACCCACTAGCGGCAAAGTACAATGAGCAGTTCTTC.

J is TRBJ2-2 and V is TRBV28, with 8 bases fitting TRBD1. Germline V gene data show CDR1 as MDHEN and CDR2 as SYDVKM. The V segment lost 5 bases and the J segment 7 bases; nucleotides outside the gene matches: 6. The CDR3 has 14 amino acids. The CDR3 spells CASSRTGLVGELFF. DNA of the CDR3: TGTGCCAGCAGTCGGACAGGGTTGGTCGGGGAGCTGTTTTTT. Drawing the rest from reference TRBV28 and TRBJ2-2, the complete variable domain is DVKVTQSSRYLVKRTGEKVFLECVQDMDHENMFWYRQDPGLGLRLIYFSYDVKMKEKGDIPEGYSVSREKKERFSLILESASTNQTSMYLCASSRTGLVGELFFGEGSRLTVL.

CDR3: CASGTPNTGELFF. CDR3 nucleotide sequence: TGCGCCAGCGGGACACCGAACACCGGGGAGCTGTTTTTT. J is TRBJ2-2 and V is TRBV10-1, with D maybe TRBD1 (6 bases). V shed 8 bases and J shed 0 bases, with 7 bases lying between them. The CDR3 covers 13 residues. CDR1 WNHNN and CDR2 SYGVQD come from the germline V gene (reference sequence).

V is TRBV5-1 and J is TRBJ2-1; 13 bases map to TRBD2. Germline lookup yields CDR1 SGHRS and CDR2 YFSETQ. V shed 2 bases and J 6 bases; nucleotides not matched to a gene: 2. The CDR3 has 15 residues. Here the CDR3 DNA reads TGCGCCAGCAGCTTTGGGACTAGCGGGGTCAATGAGCAGTTCTTC. Its translation is CASSFGTSGVNEQFF.

This chain joins TRBV6-5 and TRBJ2-7; possible D gene TRBD1, 6 bases. Per the germline V gene, CDR1 is MNHEY and CDR2 is SVGAGI. This CDR3 has 14 residues. V lost 2 bases and J lost 5, with 13 bases in between. Here the CDR3 DNA reads TGTGCCAGCAGTTACCTACGATGGGGGCACGAGCAGTACTTC. It yields the protein CASSYLRWGHEQYF.

The chain carries TRBV6-6 and TRBJ1-2, with no clear D. Germline CDR1 is MNHNY and CDR2 is SVGAGI (reference sequence). CDR3 length: 13 residues. V lost 6 bases and J 4 bases, leaving 12 bases between the germline ends. CDR3 protein: CASRSGGLYGYTF. The CDR3 nucleotides are TGTGCCAGCAGGTCAGGAGGCCTCTATGGCTACACCTTC.

This rearrangement joins TRBV27 to TRBJ1-2; D is possibly TRBD1 (5 bases). Germline CDR1 is MNHEY and CDR2 is SMNVEV (reference sequence). Between the trimmed V and J ends, which lost 7 bases and 5 bases, there was a span of 8 bases. The CDR3 covers 11 residues. CDR3 bases: TGTGCCAGCAAGGGGCTATATGGCTACACCTTC. Residues: CASKGLYGYTF.

The chain employs TRBV5-5 and TRBJ1-5, with TRBD1 matching 9 bases. Unmatched junction bases numbered 3, after V lost 0 bases and J lost 5 bases. The CDR3 is made up of 15 amino acids. CDR1 is SGHKS and CDR2 is YYEKEE in the germline V gene (reference sequence). CDR3 in amino acids: CASSLDRGPDQPQHF. CDR3 nucleotides: TGTGCCAGCAGCTTGGACAGGGGGCCGGATCAGCCCCAGCATTTT.

A word on this clone: One junction end disagrees with the germline gene, perhaps due to a read error. The rearrangement uses TRBV7-9 and TRBJ1-1; 7 nucleotides match TRBD1. This CDR3 has 11 amino acids. Germline V gene sequence: CDR1 SEHNR, CDR2 FQNEAQ (reference sequence). CDR3 nucleotide sequence: TGTTCCAGCAGCTTAGACAGGGTTGCTTTCTTT. This codes for CSSSLDRVAFF.

The CDR3 bases are TGTGCCAGCAGTGAAGGAGGGACAGGGGGCCAGCCCCAGCATTTT. Translation: CASSEGGTGGQPQHF. The rearrangement uses TRBV2 and TRBJ1-5; 12 bases are a match to TRBD1. J was trimmed by 7 bases and V by 1 base; bases with no gene match: 2. The CDR3 loop spans 15 amino acids. Germline lookup yields CDR1 SNHLY and CDR2 FYNNEI.

This chain connects TRBV27 to TRBJ1-1; the D gene is possibly TRBD1 (6 bases). From germline, CDR1 is MNHEY and CDR2 SMNVEV (reference sequence). The V and J ends lost 0 bases and 4 bases respectively, with 9 bases between them. The CDR3 is 14 amino acids. The CDR3 loop is CASSLSQGGTEAFF. CDR3 nucleotide sequence: TGTGCCAGCAGTTTATCGCAAGGGGGCACTGAAGCTTTCTTT.

This clone was counted only a few times. The chain joins TRBV19 to TRBJ2-3, with TRBD1 matching over 8 bases. Looked up from germline, CDR1 is LNHDA and CDR2 is SQIVND (reference sequence). Germline trimming cut 8 bases from V and 1 base from J; bases unmatched to any gene: 5. CDR3 size: 14 residues. The CDR3 region is CASETGQGTDTQYF. CDR3 nucleotides: TGTGCCAGTGAGACGGGACAGGGCACAGATACGCAGTATTTT.

The CDR3, as DNA: TGTGCCAGCAGCATACAGGGAAGTCGAGAAGCTTTCTTT. Translation gives CASSIQGSREAFF. This chain joins TRBV5-6 and TRBJ1-1, with D possibly TRBD1 on 6 matching bases. CDR3 size: 13 residues. Germline CDR1 reads SGHDT; CDR2 reads YYEEEE. V lost 4 bases and J lost 8, with 15 bases in between. Using reference TRBV5-6 and TRBJ1-1 for the parts outside the CDR3, the full variable domain is DAGVTQSPTHLIKTRGQQVTLRCSPKSGHDTVSWYQQALGQGPQFIFQYYEEEERQRGNFPDRFSGHQFPNYSSELNVNALLLGDSALYLCASSIQGSREAFFGQGTRLTVV.

The J gene is TRBJ1-3, the V gene TRBV28; the match to TRBD1 covers 9 bases. J gave up 7 bases and V 6 bases, and 10 bases lay outside the gene matches. The germline CDR1 and CDR2 sequences are MDHEN and SYDVKM. The CDR3 has 15 residues. In DNA, the CDR3 is TGTGCCAGCAGACCGCCGGGGACAGGGTGGAACACCATATATTTT. Translation gives CASRPPGTGWNTIYF.

This sequence joins TRBV11-3 and TRBJ2-1, with 10 bases aligning to TRBD1. V lost 1 base and J lost 10; bases outside the gene matches: 7. The germline gives CDR1 SGHNT, CDR2 YENEEA. The CDR3 loop spans 15 amino acids. CDR3 sequence: CASSLGGTGALEQFF. The CDR3 DNA reads as TGTGCCAGCAGCTTAGGAGGGACAGGGGCGCTAGAGCAGTTCTTC.

V is TRBV7-6 and J is TRBJ1-5; the D is unclear. Germline CDR1 and CDR2: SGHVS and FNYEAQ. This CDR3 is built from 14 residues. The ends were cut back, 5 bases at V and 6 bases at J, with 14 bases in the middle. The CDR3 here is CASSPRGPSQPQHF. In nucleotides, the CDR3 is TGTGCCAGCAGCCCAAGAGGTCCAAGTCAGCCCCAGCATTTT.

J is TRBJ2-1 and V is TRBV28, with D unclear. V was pared by 5 bases and J by 10 bases, with 12 bases between. From germline, CDR1 is MDHEN and CDR2 SYDVKM. The CDR3 sequence is 12 residues long. CDR3 region: CASSRQSVEQFF. DNA of the CDR3: TGTGCCAGCAGTCGCCAAAGCGTGGAGCAGTTCTTC.

The chain uses TRBV5-1 and TRBJ2-1; 10 bases line up with TRBD2. Germline-derived CDR1 and CDR2 are SGHRS and YFSETQ. With 0 bases clipped from V and 4 bases from J, the junction kept 7 bases outside the gene matches. The CDR3 spans 17 residues. CDR3 amino acids: CASSLESGGASYNEQFF. CDR3 in DNA: TGCGCCAGCAGCTTGGAAAGCGGGGGGGCCTCTTACAATGAGCAGTTCTTC.

This chain joins TRBV5-4 and TRBJ2-7; TRBD2 matches 11 bases. The CDR3 extends over 14 amino acids. Germline assignment: CDR1 SGHNT and CDR2 YYREEE (reference sequence). The J segment lost 2 bases and the V segment lost 4 bases, leaving 2 bases of the junction unmatched. The CDR3 DNA follows: TGTGCCAGCAGCCTTAGCGGGAGGGCCTACGAGCAGTACTTC. Amino acids: CASSLSGRAYEQYF. The full variable domain, rest sourced from reference TRBV5-4 and TRBJ2-7, is ETGVTQSPTHLIKTRGQQVTLRCSSQSGHNTVSWYQQALGQGPQFIFQYYREEENGRGNFPPRFSGLQFPNYSSELNVNALELDDSALYLCASSLSGRAYEQYFGPGTRLTVT.

This sequence joins TRBV6-1 and TRBJ1-2, with D tentatively TRBD1 (5 bases). The CDR3 is made up of 14 amino acids. Per germline, CDR1 MNHNS and CDR2 SASEGT. V was pared by 2 bases and J by 4 bases, with 11 bases between. The CDR3 nucleotides are TGTGCCAGCAGTGAAATGCAGGGCCCCTATGGCTACACCTTC. The encoded protein is CASSEMQGPYGYTF.

The rearrangement links TRBV2 to TRBJ1-2; TRBD1 agrees at 8 bases. With V trimmed by 7 bases and J by 5 bases, 6 bases remained unmatched. This CDR3 region has 13 residues. CDR1 is SNHLY and CDR2 is FYNNEI in the germline V gene. CDR3 DNA sequence: TGTGCCAGCATCCCACAGGGGGGTTATGGCTACACCTTC. Translated: CASIPQGGYGYTF. The whole variable domain, remainder taken from reference TRBV2 and TRBJ1-2, is EPEVTQTPSHQVTQMGQEVILRCVPISNHLYFYWYRQILGQKVEFLVSFYNNEISEKSEIFDDQFSVERPDGSNFTLKIRSTKLEDSAMYFCASIPQGGYGYTFGSGTRLTVV.

The rearrangement uses TRBV5-1 and TRBJ1-1, with 7 bases that match TRBD1. This CDR3 region has 15 residues. The germline CDR1 and CDR2 sequences are SGHRS and YFSETQ. The V segment lost 0 bases and the J segment 11 bases; nucleotides outside the gene matches: 13. The CDR3 coding sequence is TGCGCCAGCAGCTTGGAAGGGGGCAGTGCCAACGGGGCTTTCTTT. The encoded protein is CASSLEGGSANGAFF.

This clone showed up just once. V gene TRBV4-1 combines with J gene TRBJ1-2; no firm D call. V was pared by 3 bases and J by 4 bases, with 15 bases between. This CDR3 comprises 15 residues. Germline CDR1 reads MGHRA; CDR2 reads YSYEKL. The CDR3 spells CASSQYYAEAYGYTF. In DNA form, the CDR3 reads TGCGCCAGCAGCCAGTACTACGCGGAGGCCTATGGCTACACCTTC.

The chain recombines TRBV7-9 with TRBJ1-2; 9 bases are shared with TRBD1. Germline lookup yields CDR1 SEHNR and CDR2 FQNEAQ (reference sequence). V lost 6 bases and J lost 8; bases outside the gene matches: 4. This CDR3 has 12 amino acids. In DNA form, the CDR3 reads TGTGCCAGCAGGGGGACAGGGATAGGCTACACCTTC. It specifies CASRGTGIGYTF.

This clone has more than one count but fewer than ten. The chain carries TRBV5-4 and TRBJ1-4, with 8 bases matching TRBD1. There are 14 residues in the CDR3. The V segment lost 4 bases and the J segment 7 bases; nucleotides outside the gene matches: 6. Germline loops: CDR1 SGHNT, CDR2 YYREEE (reference sequence). The CDR3 nucleotides read TGTGCCAGCAGCCCCACAGGGGGGGCTGAAAAACTGTTTTTT. This sequence encodes CASSPTGGAEKLFF.

The gene calls are TRBV29-1 and TRBJ2-1; 7 nucleotides agree with TRBD1. The J segment lost 0 bases and the V segment lost 6 bases, leaving 5 bases of the junction unmatched. Germline values: CDR1 SQVTM, CDR2 ANQGSEA. The CDR3 sequence is 14 residues long. The CDR3 protein is CSVPGQVSYNEQFF. The DNA of the CDR3 is TGCAGCGTGCCCGGACAGGTCTCCTACAATGAGCAGTTCTTC.